The 24 T cell receptor beta chains in this list originate from one sample, sequenced in a study of vaccination and CD4 T cells after COVID-19 (dated by TCRdb to 2022 to 2024). The treatment or condition label, read with the paper, signifies: approximately nine-day PBMC culture with coronavirus spike peptide pools or control peptides (ViraFEST assay). For these receptors, no antigen is known. Receptor libraries were prepared by PCR. Sequencing took place on an Illumina iSeq 100. TCR sequencing of DNA from cultured CD4+ T cells used the Oncomine TCR Beta short-read assay at the Johns Hopkins FTIC core. TCRdb reworked the public reads: Q25 trimming with fastp, MiXCR clone assembly, productive beta chains retained. Records with the same CDR3 protein are collapsed into one entry carrying the most frequent genes and DNA. For this sample there are approximately 13,000 distinct CDR3 sequences; 51% appear just once. Under 11% of the sample comes from the top ten.

The sample in question was CD4+ T cells from blood, cultured in vitro, obtained before SARS-CoV-2 vaccination. These receptors all come from a human donor who had recovered from COVID-19.

This clonotype counts as medium-sized (0.01 to 0.1%). This chain connects TRBV11-2 to TRBJ2-7; no clear D gene. The CDR3 contains 11 residues. V was trimmed by 4 bases and J by 2 bases, leaving 3 bases between them. Germline V gene lookup returns CDR1 SGHAT and CDR2 FQNNGV. The CDR3, as DNA: TGTGCCAGCAGCTCAACCTACGAGCAGTACTTC. It specifies CASSSTYEQYF.

The chain is built from TRBV12-3 or TRBV12-4 and TRBJ2-1; 9 positions match TRBD1. The CDR3 has 15 residues. With V trimmed by 3 bases and J by 6 bases, 6 bases remained unmatched. The CDR3: CASSFRTGVVNEQFF. In nucleotides, the CDR3 is TGTGCCAGCAGTTTTAGGACAGGGGTTGTCAATGAGCAGTTCTTC.

The chain joins TRBV4-3 to TRBJ2-3; tentative D call: TRBD1 (5 bases). Trimming left V 4 bases short and J 2 bases short, with 19 bases between. This CDR3 region has 17 residues. Per the germline V gene, CDR1 is LGHNA and CDR2 is YSLEER. Here the CDR3 DNA reads TGCGCCAGCAGCCTAGACCTACCAGGGCGGCTCACAGATACGCAGTATTTT. This encodes CASSLDLPGRLTDTQYF.

This clonotype was seen only a few times. The chain combines TRBV7-9 with TRBJ1-1, with a tentative D call TRBD1 (5 bases). The ends were cut back, 2 bases at V and 4 bases at J, with 11 bases in the middle. CDR1 SEHNR and CDR2 FQNEAQ come from the germline V gene (reference sequence). There are 14 residues in the CDR3. The CDR3 DNA reads TGTGCCAGCAGCTTATCTGCCGGGACCACTGAAGCTTTCTTT. Translated: CASSLSAGTTEAFF.

The chain is built from TRBV27 and TRBJ2-2, with D uncertain. There are 11 residues in the CDR3. The germline CDR1 and CDR2 sequences are MNHEY and SMNVEV (reference sequence). With 5 bases removed from V and 5 bases from J, the gap between germline ends came to 3 bases. CDR3 DNA sequence: TGTGCCAGCAGTCGTACCGGGGAGCTGTTTTTT. Its translation is CASSRTGELFF.

This chain connects TRBV6-2 or TRBV6-3 to TRBJ2-2; the D is unclear. The CDR3 loop spans 17 amino acids. Trimming stripped 1 base from V and 3 bases from J, with 15 bases between. Per germline, CDR1 MNHEY and CDR2 SVGEGT. The CDR3 loop reads CASSYFTSRVDTGELFF. The CDR3 DNA reads as TGTGCCAGCAGTTACTTTACGAGTAGGGTGGACACCGGGGAGCTGTTTTTT.

The genes are TRBV12-3 or TRBV12-4 and TRBJ2-5; D is perhaps TRBD1 or TRBD2 (5 bases each). This CDR3 comprises 13 residues. V dropped 0 bases and J dropped 4 bases, with 6 bases sitting between them. The CDR3 protein is CASSLAGTETQYF. The CDR3 coding sequence is TGTGCCAGCAGTTTAGCGGGGACAGAGACCCAGTACTTC.

The chain joins TRBV20-1 to TRBJ1-5; tentative D call: TRBD1 (5 bases). V lost 7 bases and J lost 7, with 17 bases in between. CDR3 length: 13 residues. CDR1 and CDR2 from the germline V gene are DFQATT and SNEGSKA (reference sequence). The CDR3 sequence: CSVRGSIIQPQHF. As DNA, the CDR3 is TGCAGTGTTAGGGGAAGCATTATCCAGCCCCAGCATTTT.

A few counts support this clonotype. CDR3 coding DNA: TGTGCCAGCAGTCACCTTAATGAAGCTTTCTTT. It specifies CASSHLNEAFF. The chain joins TRBV27 to TRBJ1-1; D is ambiguous. From germline, CDR1 is MNHEY and CDR2 SMNVEV (reference sequence). Deletions cut 5 bases from V and 7 bases from J, with 8 bases between. The CDR3 runs to 11 residues.

V gene TRBV6-1 combines with J gene TRBJ2-3; D remains unclear. This CDR3 is 16 amino acids long. Germline V gene data show CDR1 as MNHNS and CDR2 as SASEGT. V shed 2 bases and J shed 2 bases, with 14 bases lying between them. DNA for the CDR3: TGTGCCAGCAGTGAATTTGGCCCGGTACCCACAGATACGCAGTATTTT. It yields the protein CASSEFGPVPTDTQYF.

In regard to this clonotype: At one boundary the junction diverges from the germline segment, which might be a read error. This sequence joins TRBV20-1 and TRBJ1-2; 8 nucleotides line up with TRBD1. Germline-derived CDR1 and CDR2 are DFQATT and SNEGSKA (reference sequence). This CDR3 contains 13 residues. CDR3 protein: CSARLQGDYGYIF. The DNA of the CDR3 is TGCAGTGCTAGGTTACAGGGGGACTATGGCTACATCTTC.

This chain joins TRBV10-3 and TRBJ1-2; a possible D gene is TRBD1 (5 bases). The CDR3 consists of 16 residues. Trimming pared 6 bases from V and 0 bases from J, leaving 17 bases between. The germline gives CDR1 ENHRY, CDR2 SYGVKD. CDR3 DNA sequence: TGTGCCATCAGGGGAGGTCGGCAGGGAACTAACTATGGCTACACCTTC. It translates to CAIRGGRQGTNYGYTF.

This clonotype has a handful of counts. This chain connects TRBV6-5 to TRBJ1-6, with D unresolved. Germline lookup yields CDR1 MNHEY and CDR2 SVGAGI. This CDR3 spans 16 amino acids. The V and J ends lost 1 base and 7 bases respectively, with 14 bases between them. In nucleotides, the CDR3 is TGTGCCAGCAGTTACTTCTTGACGGGAAGGAATTCACCCCTCCACTTT. As protein: CASSYFLTGRNSPLHF.

This clonotype was counted a few times. CDR3 in amino acids: CASKSIGQPQHF. In DNA form, the CDR3 reads TGTGCCAGCAAGTCTATAGGTCAGCCCCAGCATTTT. The V gene is TRBV6-1, the J gene TRBJ1-5, with D hard to call. Germline V gives CDR1 MNHNS, CDR2 SASEGT. Trimming cost V 7 bases and J 6 bases, with 10 bases left between them. The CDR3 runs 12 residues.

The J gene is TRBJ2-3, the V gene TRBV7-8; D perhaps matches TRBD2 (6 bases). With 0 bases removed from V and 8 bases from J, the gap between germline ends came to 12 bases. CDR1 and CDR2 from the germline V gene are SGHVS and FQNEAQ. This CDR3 has 14 amino acids. The CDR3 nucleotides are TGTGCCAGCAGCTTAGCGGGGGGTTTCGGTACGCAGTATTTT. Residues: CASSLAGGFGTQYF. The whole variable domain, remainder taken from reference TRBV7-8 and TRBJ2-3, is GAGVSQSPRYKVAKRGQDVALRCDPISGHVSLFWYQQALGQGPEFLTYFQNEAQLDKSGLPSDRFFAERPEGSVSTLKIQRTQQEDSAVYLCASSLAGGFGTQYFGPGTRLTVL.

This clonotype was seen a few times. DNA for the CDR3: TGCAGTGCCCTGATACAGACCGATAATGAAAAACTGTTTTTT. Amino acids: CSALIQTDNEKLFF. This chain links TRBV20-1 with TRBJ1-4; no firm D call. The CDR3 covers 14 residues. Trimming removed 6 bases from V and 4 bases from J, with 15 bases in between. Germline CDR1 DFQATT, CDR2 SNEGSKA (reference sequence).

V usage is TRBV27 and J usage is TRBJ2-2; D possibly corresponds to TRBD1 (5 bases). CDR3 length: 13 residues. The germline V gene encodes CDR1 MNHEY and CDR2 SMNVEV (reference sequence). V was shortened by 10 bases and J by 5 bases, with 14 bases between the two germline ends. The CDR3 protein is CATSGFRTGELFF. The CDR3 DNA follows: TGTGCCACTTCAGGGTTTCGTACCGGGGAGCTGTTTTTT.

V is TRBV20-1 and J is TRBJ2-7; D is ambiguous. From germline, CDR1 is DFQATT and CDR2 SNEGSKA (reference sequence). V gave up 0 bases and J gave up 3 bases, with 6 bases separating them. The CDR3 is made up of 12 amino acids. The CDR3 protein is CSAREDDYEQYF. The CDR3 nucleotides are TGCAGTGCTAGAGAGGACGACTACGAGCAGTACTTC.

The V gene is TRBV4-2, the J gene TRBJ1-5; the match to TRBD1 covers 10 bases. V lost 4 bases and J lost 3; bases outside the gene matches: 6. Germline CDR1 is LGHNA and CDR2 is YNFKEQ. The CDR3 contains 16 residues. The CDR3 nucleotides read TGTGCCAGCAGCCTGACAGGGGGCGAGTACAATCAGCCCCAGCATTTT. Amino acid sequence: CASSLTGGEYNQPQHF.

This clonotype turned up a few times. V usage is TRBV2 and J usage is TRBJ2-3; D unclear. V was trimmed by 0 bases and J by 6 bases, leaving 7 bases between them. From germline, CDR1 is SNHLY and CDR2 FYNNEI. The length of the CDR3 is 13 residues. CDR3 sequence: CASSEALADTQYF. As DNA, the CDR3 is TGTGCCAGCAGTGAAGCGCTTGCGGATACGCAGTATTTT.

This clonotype occurred a few times. V and J are TRBV19 and TRBJ1-5; 7 bases are a match to TRBD1. The CDR3 loop spans 14 amino acids. The germline V gene has CDR1 LNHDA and CDR2 SQIVND (reference sequence). Trimming cost V 7 bases and J 5 bases; bases outside gene matches: 8. This CDR3 reads CASNQGQPHQPQHF. DNA for the CDR3: TGTGCCAGTAACCAGGGACAGCCACATCAGCCCCAGCATTTT.

The chain uses TRBV11-2 and TRBJ1-3; D remains unclear. This CDR3 comprises 12 residues. The germline V gene encodes CDR1 SGHAT and CDR2 FQNNGV. V was cut by 2 bases and J by 8 bases, with 7 bases left in between. The CDR3 here is CASSLIQDTIYF. The CDR3 coding sequence is TGTGCCAGCAGCTTAATCCAGGACACCATATATTTT. The variable domain in full, with the rest retrieved from reference TRBV11-2 and TRBJ1-3, is EAGVAQSPRYKIIEKRQSVAFWCNPISGHATLYWYQQILGQGPKLLIQFQNNGVVDDSQLPKDRFSAERLKGVDSTLKIQPAKLEDSAVYLCASSLIQDTIYFGEGSWLTVV.

CDR3 nucleotides: TGTGCCAGCAGCTTAGACAGGACAGGGGGCCGATATGGCTACACCTTC. This codes for CASSLDRTGGRYGYTF. The chain has TRBV7-2 and TRBJ1-2; 11 bases are shared with TRBD1. Germline V gene data show CDR1 as SGHTA and CDR2 as FQGNSA. Trimming cost V 1 base and J 5 bases; bases outside gene matches: 6. This CDR3 contains 16 residues.

V is TRBV4-1 and J is TRBJ2-2; D unresolved. The CDR3 totals 14 residues. V lost 6 bases, J lost 0 bases, and 8 bases lay in between. The V gene's germline CDR1 is MGHRA and CDR2 YSYEKL. CDR3 in amino acids: CASRNRPNTGELFF. CDR3 bases: TGCGCCAGCAGGAACAGACCGAACACCGGGGAGCTGTTTTTT.